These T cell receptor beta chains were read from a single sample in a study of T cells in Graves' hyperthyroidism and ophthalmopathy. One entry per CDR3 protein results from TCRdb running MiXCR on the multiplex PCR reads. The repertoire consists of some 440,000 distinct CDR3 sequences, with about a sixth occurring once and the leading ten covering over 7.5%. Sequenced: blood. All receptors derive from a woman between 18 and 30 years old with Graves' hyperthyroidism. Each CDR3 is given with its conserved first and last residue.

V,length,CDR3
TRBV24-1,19,CATSDVRRTGSSGANVLTF
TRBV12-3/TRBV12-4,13,CASRWTLNTEAFF
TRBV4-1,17,CASSLITRGERSSPLHF
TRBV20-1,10,CSAALEEQYF
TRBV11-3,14,CASSPSDSAYEQYF
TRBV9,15,CASSVAEGRGEKLFF
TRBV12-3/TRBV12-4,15,CASSSQGTDGVEQYF
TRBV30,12,CAWTPGRIEQYF
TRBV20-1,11,CSAPQGYEQYF
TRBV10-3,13,CAITGDREETQYF
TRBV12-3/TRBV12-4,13,CASSSGRYNEQFF
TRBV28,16,CASSLVLAGGGWEQYF
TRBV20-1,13,CCGRTGVGYGYTF
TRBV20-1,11,CSATDNTEAFF
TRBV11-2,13,CASSSQTRDTQYF
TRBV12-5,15,CASGTGQGNTGELFF
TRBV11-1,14,CASSFGLFQYEQYF
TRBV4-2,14,CASSQTGTSYEQFF